Below, 31 T cell receptor beta chains from the same sample are listed, as sequenced in a study of esophageal squamous cell carcinoma under preoperative chemotherapy. Time point indicated: after preoperative PTX-NDP chemotherapy. One entry per CDR3 protein results from TCRdb running MiXCR on the PCR reads. This sample carries some 32,000 distinct CDR3 sequences, around 50% of them seen once, and the ten largest clones take less than 30%. This material was acquired from a patient given preoperative chemotherapy. The receptors originated from a human donor with esophageal squamous cell carcinoma. The donor label of this sample is uncertain.

Comment on this clonotype: A read error may explain this, as a much larger clone is one base away. V is TRBV4-2 and J is TRBJ2-5, with TRBD2 identical over 10 bases. CDR1 is LGHNA, CDR2 YNFKEQ, per germline. The CDR3 totals 16 residues. The V and J ends lost 3 bases and 11 bases, in that order; junction bases with no gene match: 15. The CDR3 reads CASSQGTLAGYNEQYF. The CDR3 DNA reads as TGTGCCAGCAGCCAGGGAACACTAGCGGGGTACAATGAGCAGTACTTC.

This clonotype was seen only a few times. The rearrangement links TRBV7-9 to TRBJ2-1; TRBD1 might be the D (6 bases). The last part of the DNA fits TRBJ2-5 better; the J call may be wrong. The CDR3 sequence is 16 residues long. CDR1 and CDR2 (germline): SEHNR, FQNEAQ (reference sequence). For the CDR3, the DNA is TGTGCCAGCAGCTTAGCGGATTCGGACAGCCAAGAGACCCAGTACTTC. Its protein product is CASSLADSDSQETQYF.

With respect to this clonotype: Without the conserved terminal phenylalanine or tryptophan, this CDR3 likely stems from a read error. The limits of the CDR3 on the DNA are not certain, so only TCRdb's listed CDR3 is given. The gene calls are TRBV7-2 and TRBJ2-1; the table's D call, TRBD2, has no DNA check behind it. With termini counted, the CDR3 has 10 amino acids. Germline CDR1 is SGHTA and CDR2 is FQGNSA. The CDR3 sequence: CASSELGLAG.

CDR3 residues: CASSWGLDEDTQYF. CDR3 in DNA: TGCGCCAGCAGCTGGGGACTAGACGAAGATACGCAGTATTTT. The V call is TRBV5-1, the J call TRBJ2-3, with 8 positions matching TRBD2. V shed 3 bases and J 5 bases; nucleotides not matched to a gene: 5. There are 14 residues in the CDR3. Germline assignment: CDR1 SGHRS and CDR2 YFSETQ.

This clonotype appeared once. At one end the junction does not follow the germline gene, possibly because of a read error. The chain employs TRBV12-3 or TRBV12-4 and TRBJ2-3; D may be TRBD1 or TRBD2 (7 bases each). The CDR3 runs 14 residues. CDR3 protein: CASRPGGAKNIQYF. The DNA for the CDR3 is TGTGCCAGCAGACCAGGGGGGGCCAAAAATATTCAGTACTTT.

The table lists this clonotype with a few counts. V usage is TRBV11-1 and J usage is TRBJ2-1; 9 bases are a match to TRBD2. CDR1 SGHAT and CDR2 FQDESV come from the germline V gene (reference sequence). The CDR3 has 15 residues. V was pared by 1 base and J by 3 bases, with 1 base of the junction left unmatched. The CDR3 DNA sequence: TGTGCCAGCAGCTTAGTAGCGGGAGACTACAATGAGCAGTTCTTC. Its translation is CASSLVAGDYNEQFF.

This clonotype was detected once. V usage is TRBV7-2 and J usage is TRBJ2-3; maybe TRBD1 (6 bases). The V and J ends lost 8 bases and 11 bases respectively, with 20 bases between them. The CDR3 is made up of 13 amino acids. Germline CDR1 SGHTA, CDR2 FQGNSA. The CDR3 sequence: CASGLGATDMQYF. CDR3 nucleotides: TGTGCCAGCGGGCTGGGGGCCACAGACATGCAGTATTTT.

V and J are TRBV7-2 and TRBJ2-1; tentatively, D is TRBD1 (6 bases). V lost 5 bases and J 13 bases, leaving 21 bases between the germline ends. Germline V gives CDR1 SGHTA, CDR2 FQGNSA. This CDR3 has 14 amino acids. For the CDR3, the DNA is TGTGCCAGCAGCCCACTTAGACAGGTCGAGACCCAGTTCTTC. As protein: CASSPLRQVETQFF.

The J gene is TRBJ2-3, the V gene TRBV7-3; tentatively, D is TRBD1 (5 bases). The CDR3 covers 15 residues. The ends were cut back, 5 bases at V and 0 bases at J, with 12 bases in the middle. Germline V gene lookup returns CDR1 SGHTA and CDR2 FQGTGA. CDR3 coding DNA: TGTGCCAGCAGCCTCCAGGGCGTGAGCACAGATACGCAGTATTTT. This gives the protein CASSLQGVSTDTQYF.

This clonotype was recorded once. Given the absence of the conserved phenylalanine or tryptophan at the CDR3 end, a read error is likely. No DNA is shown, since the ends of the CDR3 on it are uncertain; the CDR3 is the one TCRdb lists. This rearrangement joins TRBV25-1 to TRBJ2-3; TRBD2 is taken as the D call from the table, unchecked against the DNA. The CDR3 contains 16 residues when both ends are counted. Germline V gives CDR1 MGHDK, CDR2 SYGVNS. The CDR3 sequence: CASSVAGVVKVGEQFL.

The chain recombines TRBV7-6 with TRBJ2-4; the match to TRBD2 covers 7 bases. The J call is doubtful: the DNA matches TRBJ2-3 better. From germline, CDR1 is SGHVS and CDR2 FNYEAQ. This CDR3 contains 14 residues. The CDR3 region is CASWWGGVKNMQYF. CDR3 DNA: TGTGCCAGCTGGTGGGGGGGGGTCAAAAACATGCAGTATTTT.

Comment on this clonotype: A junction end diverges from the germline sequence, so it may reflect a read error. The chain has TRBV6-1 and TRBJ2-3; the D call may be TRBD1 or TRBD2 (6 bases each). CDR3 length: 15 residues. Germline V lookup: CDR1 MNHNS, CDR2 SASEGT. The CDR3 coding sequence is TGTGCCGGCGGCGCCGGGGGCATTAAAACAGATACCCAGTATTTC. Amino acids: CAGGAGGIKTDTQYF.

This clonotype was picked up many times. The chain is built from TRBV7-2 and TRBJ2-5, with a tentative D call TRBD1 (6 bases). CDR1 is SGHTA, CDR2 FQGNSA, per germline. This CDR3 spans 15 amino acids. The germline V and J ends were trimmed by 5 bases and 4 bases, with 17 bases remaining between them. CDR3 coding DNA: TGTGCCAGCAGCCCCCGGCTAGGCAGGGGAGAGACCCAGTACTTC. This encodes CASSPRLGRGETQYF.

About this clonotype itself: The junction does not match germline at one end; this may be a read error. The chain employs TRBV7-8 and TRBJ2-3; the D gene is possibly TRBD2 (7 bases). CDR1 and CDR2 from the germline V gene are SGHVS and FQNEAQ. The CDR3 extends over 15 amino acids. The CDR3 DNA reads TGTGCCAGGAGCTTAGGGGGGGGTGGCCAAGATACCCAGTATTTT. Protein product: CARSLGGGGQDTQYF.

Turning to this clonotype: The CDR3 does not close with the conserved phenylalanine or tryptophan, likely indicating a read error. The J gene is TRBJ2-5, the V gene TRBV12-3 or TRBV12-4, with 9 bases matching TRBD2. V lost 5 bases, J lost 7 bases, and 11 bases stayed unmatched. This CDR3 region has 15 residues. CDR3: CASSHAGGPETTQYS. CDR3 DNA sequence: TGTGCCAGCAGTCATGCGGGGGGGCCGGAGACGACCCAGTACTCG.

Worth noting for this clonotype: Compared with germline, one end of the junction differs, possibly owing to a read error. The chain combines TRBV7-3 with TRBJ2-3, with D perhaps TRBD1 or TRBD2 (6 bases each). CDR1 and CDR2 (germline): SGHTA, FQGTGA. The CDR3 runs 17 residues. The CDR3 bases are TGTGCCAGCAGCCTGGGGCTCGGGGGCCGGGACGGAGAGACGCAGTACTTT. Translated: CASSLGLGGRDGETQYF. The whole variable domain, remainder taken from reference TRBV7-3 and TRBJ2-3, is GAGVSQTPSNKVTEKGKYVELRCDPISGHTALYWYRQSLGQGPEFLIYFQGTGAADDSGLPNDRFFAVRPEGSVSTLKIQRTERGDSAVYLCASSLGLGGRDGETQYFGPGTRLTVL.

To note about this clonotype: The junction and the germline gene differ at one end; a read error may be behind it. The chain combines TRBV6-8 with TRBJ2-6; perhaps TRBD2 as D (7 bases). Germline V lookup: CDR1 MNHGY, CDR2 SAAAGT. The CDR3 has 14 residues. The CDR3 DNA sequence: TGTGCCAGCACTGGACCGGGGGGCTCCAACGACCAGAACTTC. This translates into CASTGPGGSNDQNF.

The chain carries TRBV7-3 and TRBJ2-1; 7 bases align to TRBD1. CDR3 length: 14 amino acids. V was clipped by 5 bases and J by 6 bases; unmatched bases: 7. Germline V lookup: CDR1 SGHTA, CDR2 FQGTGA. The CDR3 loop reads CASSKRGLGNEQFF. In DNA form, the CDR3 reads TGTGCCAGCAGCAAGAGGGGGCTCGGCAATGAGCAGTTCTTC. Combining the CDR3 with reference TRBV7-3 and TRBJ2-1 gives the whole variable domain GAGVSQTPSNKVTEKGKYVELRCDPISGHTALYWYRQSLGQGPEFLIYFQGTGAADDSGLPNDRFFAVRPEGSVSTLKIQRTERGDSAVYLCASSKRGLGNEQFFGPGTRLTVL.

V gene TRBV7-2 combines with J gene TRBJ2-1; 7 positions agree with TRBD1. Losses at the gene ends were 4 bases for V and 11 bases for J; bases not matched to a gene: 14. Germline V gene data show CDR1 as SGHTA and CDR2 as FQGNSA. The CDR3 has 15 residues. CDR3 nucleotides: TGTGCCAGCAGCTCTCACGCCGACAGGGCAGATAAGCAGTTCTTC. Encoded protein: CASSSHADRADKQFF.

This clonotype was detected many times. The chain has TRBV6-2 or TRBV6-3 and TRBJ2-3; a possible D gene is TRBD1 (6 bases). Germline V CDR1 and CDR2: MNHEY, SVGEGT. The CDR3 has 14 amino acids. Trimming pared 5 bases from V and 2 bases from J, leaving 11 bases between. The DNA for the CDR3 is TGTGCCAGCAGTAAGGACAGTAACACAGATACGCAGTATTTT. This sequence encodes CASSKDSNTDTQYF.

This clonotype showed up many times. This sequence joins TRBV12-3 or TRBV12-4 and TRBJ1-1, with a tentative D call TRBD1 (5 bases). The V end was cut by 3 bases, the J end by 4 bases, with 12 bases between. This CDR3 has 14 amino acids. The CDR3, as DNA: TGTGCCAGCAGTTTTAGGGGCGGCAGCACTGAAGCTTTCTTT. This codes for CASSFRGGSTEAFF.

There are a few counts of this clonotype. CDR3 sequence: CASSPYRDSITYEQYF. CDR3 nucleotide sequence: TGTGCCAGCAGCCCCTACCGGGACAGCATTACGTACGAGCAGTACTTC. The V and J genes are TRBV7-2 and TRBJ2-5, with 7 bases lining up with TRBD1. The end of the DNA is better explained by TRBJ2-7, so the J call may be wrong. Germline V gene lookup returns CDR1 SGHTA and CDR2 FQGNSA. This CDR3 has 16 residues.

V usage is TRBV11-2 and J usage is TRBJ2-3, with 8 nucleotides matching TRBD2. The V segment lost 1 base and the J segment 5 bases; nucleotides outside the gene matches: 8. There are 16 residues in the CDR3. Germline loops: CDR1 SGHAT, CDR2 FQNNGV. The CDR3: CASSLGAGGFKDTQYF. CDR3 nucleotide sequence: TGTGCCAGCAGCTTAGGGGCGGGGGGATTCAAAGATACGCAGTATTTT.

The J gene is TRBJ2-4, the V gene TRBV12-3 or TRBV12-4, with D possibly TRBD2 on 5 matching bases. The CDR3 extends over 16 amino acids. As DNA, the CDR3 is TGTCTCTGCAGCGGTACGGGCCGGTGGGCCAAAGATACGCAGTACTTC. Translation: CLCSGTGRWAKDTQYF.

A few counts support this clonotype. The junction shows a germline mismatch at one end, possibly a read error. The CDR3 DNA reads TGTGCCGGCAGTGGGGGCCGTGACCTCGAGACCCAGTACTTC. It yields the protein CAGSGGRDLETQYF. The V gene is TRBV6-1, the J gene TRBJ2-5; weak D call: TRBD1 (6 bases). This CDR3 is 14 amino acids long. The germline gives CDR1 MNHNS, CDR2 SASEGT.

The V and J genes are TRBV11-2 and TRBJ1-4; 10 bases fit TRBD1. J lost 7 bases, V lost 5 bases, and 7 bases had no gene match. This CDR3 is built from 15 residues. Germline V gene sequence: CDR1 SGHAT, CDR2 FQNNGV. The CDR3 coding sequence is TGTGCCAGCAGCCCAGGACAGGGGGGGGGTGAAAAACTGTTTTTT. This gives the protein CASSPGQGGGEKLFF.

As concerns this clonotype: The junction and the germline gene differ at one end; a read error may be behind it. This sequence joins TRBV7-2 and TRBJ2-5; D gene ambiguous. This CDR3 has 14 amino acids. Germline V lookup: CDR1 SGHTA, CDR2 FQGNSA. The CDR3 loop is CASRPGRAQKTQYF. The CDR3 bases are TGTGCCAGCCGCCCGGGTCGAGCCCAAAAGACCCAGTACTTC.

This chain joins TRBV7-2 and TRBJ2-3; possible D gene TRBD2, 5 bases. Germline V gene sequence: CDR1 SGHTA, CDR2 FQGNSA. The CDR3 contains 17 residues. Between the trimmed V and J ends, which lost 7 bases and 14 bases, there was a span of 34 bases. The chain's CDR3 is CASTPFISAGNTDALYF. In DNA, the CDR3 is TGTGCCAGCACCCCTTTTATTAGCGCTGGGAACACCGATGCGCTGTATTTT.

Concerning this clonotype itself: A junction boundary mismatches the germline segment, possibly from a read error. The chain employs TRBV7-2 and TRBJ2-4; the D is unclear. Near its end, the DNA agrees better with TRBJ2-3, so the J call may be wrong. This CDR3 comprises 16 residues. Germline V gene data show CDR1 as SGHTA and CDR2 as FQGNSA. The CDR3 loop reads CACSFPWLRAKDIQYF. The DNA of the CDR3 is TGTGCCTGCAGCTTCCCGTGGCTGCGAGCCAAAGACATTCAGTATTTT.

The rearrangement uses TRBV12-3 or TRBV12-4 and TRBJ2-4, with TRBD2 matching 8 bases. The CDR3 totals 16 residues. Trimming removed 8 bases from V and 13 bases from J; junction bases left unmatched: 22. CDR3 DNA sequence: TGTGCCAGCCGTGCCACGGGGGGGGGAGCCACAAATACGCAGTACTTC. This codes for CASRATGGGATNTQYF.

Ten or more counts support this clonotype. The J gene is TRBJ2-5, the V gene TRBV6-5; D unresolved. Between the trimmed V and J ends, which lost 2 bases and 5 bases, there was a span of 15 bases. Germline values: CDR1 MNHEY, CDR2 SVGAGI. The CDR3 loop spans 15 amino acids. CDR3 sequence reads: CASSYGVGSTETQYF. The CDR3 DNA is TGTGCCAGCAGTTACGGAGTAGGCAGTACCGAGACCCAGTACTTC.